These 15 T cell receptor beta chains originate from one sample sequenced in a study of cytomegalovirus exposure and HLA in healthy donors. It was with 60 Vbeta and 13 Jbeta primers that the PCR ran. The method was immunoSEQ multiplex PCR; TCRdb's version includes in-frame clones alone and lacks a portion of them. The sample table sets out around 150,000 clones. Source material: PBMCs. All receptors come from a woman in her sixties or seventies in good health and CMV-seronegative.

V and J are TRBV2 and TRBJ2-7, with 7 bases aligning to TRBD1. In germline, CDR1 is SNHLY, CDR2 FYNNEI. CDR3 length: 15 residues. Trimming at V came to 0 bases and at J to 3 bases, leaving 5 bases not matched to a gene. The CDR3 reads CASSEAGRGSYEQYF. The DNA for the CDR3 is TGTGCCAGCAGTGAAGCGGGCAGGGGGAGCTACGAGCAGTACTTC.

The chain is built from TRBV7-3 and TRBJ2-7, with TRBD2 matching over 8 bases. The length of the CDR3 is 15 residues. The V segment lost 0 bases and the J segment 2 bases; nucleotides outside the gene matches: 3. Per the germline V gene, CDR1 is SGHTA and CDR2 is FQGTGA. CDR3 region: CASSLTAGGTYEQYF. As DNA, the CDR3 is TGTGCCAGCAGCTTAACGGCGGGAGGTACCTACGAGCAGTACTTC.

V is TRBV19 and J is TRBJ1-5, with D perhaps TRBD1 (5 bases). This CDR3 contains 12 residues. V lost 8 bases, J lost 5 bases, and 10 bases lay in between. Germline loops: CDR1 LNHDA, CDR2 SQIVND (reference sequence). The CDR3 coding sequence is TGTGCCAGTCGGAGGGGCTATCAGCCCCAGCATTTT. Its protein product is CASRRGYQPQHF.

This chain joins TRBV9 and TRBJ2-7, with D tentatively TRBD2 (6 bases). From germline, CDR1 is SGDLS and CDR2 YYNGEE. V lost 3 bases, J lost 5 bases, and 15 bases lay in between. CDR3 length: 14 amino acids. The CDR3 is CASSATGTPNEQYF. CDR3 coding DNA: TGTGCCAGCAGCGCCACCGGGACTCCAAACGAGCAGTACTTC. Using reference TRBV9 and TRBJ2-7 for the parts outside the CDR3, the full variable domain is DSGVTQTPKHLITATGQRVTLRCSPRSGDLSVYWYQQSLDQGLQFLIQYYNGEERAKGNILERFSAQQFPDLHSELNLSSLELGDSALYFCASSATGTPNEQYFGPGTRLTVT.

This chain links TRBV2 with TRBJ2-2; 11 bases agree with TRBD2. V gave up 5 bases and J gave up 1 base; unmatched junction bases: 3. The CDR3 is 16 residues long. CDR1 and CDR2 from the germline V gene are SNHLY and FYNNEI. CDR3 amino acids: CASSRGTSGNTGELFF. The CDR3 coding sequence is TGTGCCAGCAGTCGCGGGACTAGCGGGAACACCGGGGAGCTGTTTTTT.

The rearrangement uses TRBV7-8 and TRBJ2-7; tentative D call: TRBD1 (7 bases). The CDR3 contains 16 residues. V shed 3 bases and J shed 1 base, with 16 bases lying between them. Looked up from germline, CDR1 is SGHVS and CDR2 is FQNEAQ. The CDR3 DNA is TGTGCCAGCAGCTTTGCCAGGGGGGCGGGATCCTACGAGCAGTACTTC. The encoded protein is CASSFARGAGSYEQYF.

V and J are TRBV9 and TRBJ1-5; the D gene is possibly TRBD1 (6 bases). The CDR3 loop spans 14 amino acids. Deletions cut 3 bases from V and 9 bases from J, with 16 bases between. Germline V gene data show CDR1 as SGDLS and CDR2 as YYNGEE. The CDR3 DNA reads as TGTGCCAGCAGCGCCTCCGGGGACATGCGGCCCCAGCATTTT. Translated, it gives CASSASGDMRPQHF. Full variable domain (remainder filled in from reference TRBV9 and TRBJ1-5): DSGVTQTPKHLITATGQRVTLRCSPRSGDLSVYWYQQSLDQGLQFLIQYYNGEERAKGNILERFSAQQFPDLHSELNLSSLELGDSALYFCASSASGDMRPQHFGDGTRLSIL.

This sequence joins TRBV7-8 and TRBJ2-7, with 10 bases identical to TRBD1. There are 15 residues in the CDR3. Germline loops: CDR1 SGHVS, CDR2 FQNEAQ. Losses at the gene ends were 5 bases for V and 1 base for J; bases not matched to a gene: 5. The CDR3 protein is CASSGRDRGSYEQYF. The CDR3, as DNA: TGTGCCAGCAGCGGGCGGGACAGGGGATCCTACGAGCAGTACTTC.

To note about this clone: A read error is likely, as this CDR3 ends without the conserved phenylalanine or tryptophan. This chain links TRBV15 with TRBJ1-1; possibly TRBD1 for D (6 bases). The CDR3 contains 15 residues. Germline CDR1 reads LNHNV; CDR2 reads YYDKDF (reference sequence). Trimming stripped 5 bases from V and 5 bases from J, with 18 bases between. This CDR3 is CATSPRQVTRTEAFL. In DNA form, the CDR3 reads TGTGCCACCAGCCCCCGACAGGTTACGCGGACTGAAGCTTTCCTT.

The gene calls are TRBV2 and TRBJ1-2; 11 bases agree with TRBD1. This CDR3 region has 16 residues. Germline lookup yields CDR1 SNHLY and CDR2 FYNNEI. V lost 6 bases to trimming and J lost 5 bases; unmatched junction nucleotides: 11. The CDR3 sequence is CASSDPDRGRQYGYTF. The CDR3 coding sequence is TGTGCCAGCAGCGACCCGGACAGGGGGCGCCAATATGGCTACACCTTC. Full variable domain (rest looked up from reference TRBV2 and TRBJ1-2): EPEVTQTPSHQVTQMGQEVILRCVPISNHLYFYWYRQILGQKVEFLVSFYNNEISEKSEIFDDQFSVERPDGSNFTLKIRSTKLEDSAMYFCASSDPDRGRQYGYTFGSGTRLTVV.

The rearrangement uses TRBV7-6 and TRBJ2-5; TRBD2 is a possible D gene (6 bases). Germline V gene data show CDR1 as SGHVS and CDR2 as FNYEAQ. The length of the CDR3 is 15 residues. V was clipped by 5 bases and J by 1 base, with 14 bases between them. The chain's CDR3 is CASSPRGVAQETQYF. DNA of the CDR3: TGTGCCAGCAGCCCCCGCGGGGTGGCCCAAGAGACCCAGTACTTC.

CDR3 in amino acids: CASSIAPALQAFF. CDR3 sequence (DNA): TGTGCCAGTAGTATAGCACCCGCACTACAAGCTTTCTTT. The chain combines TRBV19 with TRBJ1-1; D gene uncertain. Between the trimmed V and J ends, which lost 1 base and 9 bases, there was a span of 12 bases. This CDR3 has 13 amino acids. Germline CDR1 is LNHDA and CDR2 is SQIVND (reference sequence). The whole variable domain, filled in from reference TRBV19 and TRBJ1-1, reads DGGITQSPKYLFRKEGQNVTLSCEQNLNHDAMYWYRQDPGQGLRLIYYSQIVNDFQKGDIAEGYSVSREKKESFPLTVTSAQKNPTAFYLCASSIAPALQAFFGQGTRLTVV.

V gene TRBV29-1 combines with J gene TRBJ2-5; D may be TRBD1 (6 bases). Germline V gene data show CDR1 as SQVTM and CDR2 as ANQGSEA. V was cut by 0 bases and J by 1 base, with 12 bases left in between. The CDR3 is made up of 15 amino acids. This CDR3 is CSVEEGRGPQETQYF. CDR3 in DNA: TGCAGCGTTGAAGAGGGCAGGGGACCCCAAGAGACCCAGTACTTC.

V is TRBV10-3 and J is TRBJ2-2; 11 bases are shared with TRBD1. This CDR3 spans 16 amino acids. Germline assignment: CDR1 ENHRY and CDR2 SYGVKD. The junction had 4 bases not matched to a gene; V was cut back by 3 bases and J by 4 bases. CDR3: CAISEGQGASTGELFF. The CDR3 coding sequence is TGTGCCATCAGTGAAGGACAGGGGGCGAGCACCGGGGAGCTGTTTTTT.

The chain recombines TRBV5-6 with TRBJ1-3, with no clear D. Germline assignment: CDR1 SGHDT and CDR2 YYEEEE. V was cut by 0 bases and J by 2 bases, with 15 bases left in between. CDR3 length: 17 residues. The CDR3 DNA reads as TGTGCCAGCAGCTTGGGTTACGGGTCTGCCCCTGGAAACACCATATATTTT. Its translation: CASSLGYGSAPGNTIYF.